This TCR beta chain comes out of a study of CD8+ T cells in alopecia areata. Study context: For 6 to 18 months, tofacitinib was taken, and 6 months off drug followed. Severity scores in treated patients reflected the percentage of scalp affected.

Treatment: oral pan-JAK inhibitor, 5-10 mg twice daily. Peripheral blood and lesional scalp punch biopsies were taken from alopecia areata patients. The authors extracted RNA and reverse transcribed it into cDNA as the sequencing template. Profiled with immunoSEQ multiplex PCR; TCRdb holds only in-frame clones, not every one. In the table there are some 210,000 clones, roughly three fifths of which are singletons. Sequencing was performed on CD4+ T cells sorted from blood, taken at approximately week 45, from a patient treated with tofacitinib. The sequence derives from a human donor with alopecia areata.

This CDR3 is CASSIVADSNQPQHF. As DNA, the CDR3 is TGTGCCAGTAGTATCGTGGCAGACAGCAATCAGCCCCAGCATTTT. The chain couples TRBV19 to TRBJ1-5; D not resolved. The ends were cut back, 3 bases at V and 1 base at J, with 10 bases in the middle. This CDR3 is 15 amino acids long. From germline, CDR1 is LNHDA and CDR2 SQIVND (reference sequence).